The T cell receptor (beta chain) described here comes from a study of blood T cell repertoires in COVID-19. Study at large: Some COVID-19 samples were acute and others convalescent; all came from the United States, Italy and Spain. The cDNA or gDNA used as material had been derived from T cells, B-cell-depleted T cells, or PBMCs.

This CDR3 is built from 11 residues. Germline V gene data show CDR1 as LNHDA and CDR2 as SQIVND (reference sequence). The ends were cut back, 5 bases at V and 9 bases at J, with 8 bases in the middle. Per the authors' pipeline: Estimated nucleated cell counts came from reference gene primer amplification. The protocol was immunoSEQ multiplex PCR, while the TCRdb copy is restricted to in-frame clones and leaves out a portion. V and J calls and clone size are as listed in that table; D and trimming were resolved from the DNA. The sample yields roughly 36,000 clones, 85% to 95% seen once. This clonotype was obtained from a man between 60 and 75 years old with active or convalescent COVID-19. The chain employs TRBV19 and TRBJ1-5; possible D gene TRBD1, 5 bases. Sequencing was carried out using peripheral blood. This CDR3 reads CASSQTGPQHF. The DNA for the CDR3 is TGTGCCAGTAGTCAAACAGGGCCCCAGCATTTT.